Presented here are 10 T cell receptor beta chains from one specimen sequenced in a study of beta chain features in type 1 diabetes. Sequencing targeted expressed TCRB transcripts, as all isolated RNA had been reverse transcribed. Libraries were prepared by immunoSEQ multiplex PCR; TCRdb keeps only in-frame clonotypes and omits some of them. The profile shows hundreds of thousands of clones, around a sixth of them singletons. The sequencing sample was made of naive CD4+ T cells from blood. The receptors shown here come from a young man in good health.

The chain carries TRBV30 and TRBJ1-5; D is ambiguous. Germline loops: CDR1 GTSNPN, CDR2 SVGIG (reference sequence). Trimming cost V 2 bases and J 3 bases, with 8 bases left between them. The CDR3 is made up of 13 amino acids. CDR3 nucleotides: TGTGCCTGGAGTCGGCAGGACAATCAGCCCCAGCATTTT. Encoded protein: CAWSRQDNQPQHF.

Here the CDR3 reads CASSFIQGAGYTF. The CDR3 DNA follows: TGTGCCAGCAGCTTCATACAGGGTGCTGGCTACACCTTC. The chain joins TRBV7-3 to TRBJ1-2; a possible D gene is TRBD1 (6 bases). The germline CDR1 and CDR2 sequences are SGHTA and FQGTGA. Deletions cut 3 bases from V and 7 bases from J, with 12 bases between. CDR3 length: 13 residues.

Here the CDR3 reads CASSSTAGTSGTQYF. DNA of the CDR3: TGTGCCAGCAGCTCAACCGCCGGGACTAGCGGGACCCAGTACTTC. This chain links TRBV7-2 with TRBJ2-5, with 11 nucleotides matching TRBD2. Germline lookup yields CDR1 SGHTA and CDR2 FQGNSA. Losses at the gene ends were 4 bases for V and 7 bases for J; bases not matched to a gene: 8. This CDR3 is built from 15 residues.

The V gene is TRBV7-2, the J gene TRBJ2-4, with 9 positions matching TRBD1. V shed 0 bases and J 0 bases; nucleotides not matched to a gene: 9. The CDR3 covers 19 residues. Germline CDR1 SGHTA, CDR2 FQGNSA. CDR3 loop: CASSLALRDRVLAKNIQYF. DNA of the CDR3: TGTGCCAGCAGCTTAGCGCTCCGGGACAGGGTTCTAGCCAAAAACATTCAGTACTTC.

The chain links TRBV12-5 to TRBJ2-2, with D unresolved. The CDR3 runs 11 residues. V gave up 5 bases and J gave up 5 bases, with 3 bases separating them. The germline V gene has CDR1 LGHNT and CDR2 FRNRAP. The CDR3 loop reads CASGGTGELFF. The CDR3 DNA sequence: TGTGCTAGTGGTGGGACCGGGGAGCTGTTTTTT.

This clone showed up just a few times. V is TRBV7-9 and J is TRBJ1-2; D remains ambiguous. V shed 3 bases and J shed 9 bases, with 11 bases lying between them. CDR1 is SEHNR and CDR2 is FQNEAQ in the germline V gene (reference sequence). CDR3 size: 12 residues. As DNA, the CDR3 is TGTGCCAGCAGCTTGAAGGGCTACAGCTACACCTTC. Its protein is CASSLKGYSYTF.

This clone was recorded a few times. DNA of the CDR3: TGTGCCAGCAGCTTTTCCGGCGGGAGACCTAGCACAGATACGCAGTATTTT. As protein: CASSFSGGRPSTDTQYF. The chain uses TRBV11-1 and TRBJ2-3; TRBD2 aligns across 7 bases. V gave up 3 bases and J gave up 0 bases; unmatched junction bases: 9. Germline V CDR1 and CDR2: SGHAT, FQDESV (reference sequence). The CDR3 covers 17 residues.

The chain combines TRBV9 with TRBJ1-1; D is unresolved. V dropped 3 bases and J dropped 0 bases, with 9 bases sitting between them. CDR3 length: 14 residues. Germline V gives CDR1 SGDLS, CDR2 YYNGEE. The CDR3 DNA reads TGTGCCAGCAGCGCGACACCGATGAACACTGAAGCTTTCTTT. This gives the protein CASSATPMNTEAFF.

This clone was found a few times. The genes are TRBV6-1 and TRBJ1-2; 7 bases agree with TRBD1. Germline CDR1 MNHNS, CDR2 SASEGT. V lost 8 bases to trimming and J lost 7 bases; unmatched junction nucleotides: 10. This CDR3 has 13 residues. CDR3 protein: CASYHSGGSGYTF. The DNA of the CDR3 is TGTGCCAGCTACCATTCAGGGGGAAGTGGCTACACCTTC.

This clone was seen more than once but under ten times. V and J are TRBV4-3 and TRBJ1-1; tentative D call: TRBD1 (6 bases). Trimming cost V 0 bases and J 3 bases, with 11 bases left between them. Germline values: CDR1 LGHNA, CDR2 YSLEER. This CDR3 contains 15 residues. The CDR3 sequence: CASSQDARGYTEAFF. CDR3 sequence (DNA): TGCGCCAGCAGCCAAGATGCCAGGGGATACACTGAAGCTTTCTTT.